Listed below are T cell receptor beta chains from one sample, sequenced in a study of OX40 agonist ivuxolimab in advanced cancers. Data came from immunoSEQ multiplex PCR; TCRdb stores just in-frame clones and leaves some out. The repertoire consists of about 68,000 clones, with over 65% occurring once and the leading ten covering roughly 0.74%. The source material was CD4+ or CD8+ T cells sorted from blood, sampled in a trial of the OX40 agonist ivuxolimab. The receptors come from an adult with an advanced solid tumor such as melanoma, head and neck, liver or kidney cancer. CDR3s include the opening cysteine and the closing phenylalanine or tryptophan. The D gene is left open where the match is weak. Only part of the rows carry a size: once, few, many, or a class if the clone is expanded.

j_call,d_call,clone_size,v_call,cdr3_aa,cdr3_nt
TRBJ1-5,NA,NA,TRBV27,CASSLREGNQPQHF,TGTGCCAGCAGTTTAAGGGAGGGCAATCAGCCCCAGCATTTT
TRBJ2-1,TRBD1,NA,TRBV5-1,CASSLGDRYNEQFF,TGCGCCAGCAGCTTGGGGGACAGATACAATGAGCAGTTCTTC
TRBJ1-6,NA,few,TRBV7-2,CASSLAGWNSPLHF,TGTGCCAGCAGCTTAGCGGGGTGGAATTCACCCCTCCACTTT
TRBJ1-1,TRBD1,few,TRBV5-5,CASSLRRTGHTEAFF,TGTGCCAGCAGCTTGCGCCGGACAGGACACACTGAAGCTTTCTTT
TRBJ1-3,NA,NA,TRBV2,CASNGGNSGNTIYF,TGTGCCAGCAATGGGGGAAACTCTGGAAACACCATATATTTT
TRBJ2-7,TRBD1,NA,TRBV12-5,CASGLGQGGSYEQYF,TGTGCTAGTGGTTTGGGACAGGGGGGATCTTACGAGCAGTACTTC
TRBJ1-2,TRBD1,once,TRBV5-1,CASSFGQGTYGYTF,TGCGCCAGCAGCTTCGGACAGGGGACCTATGGCTACACCTTC
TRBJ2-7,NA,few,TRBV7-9,CASSLSSYEQYF,TGTGCCAGCAGCTTAAGCTCCTACGAGCAGTACTTC
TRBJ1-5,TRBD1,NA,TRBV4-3,CASSQEQGSQPQHF,TGCGCCAGCAGCCAAGAACAGGGGAGTCAGCCCCAGCATTTT
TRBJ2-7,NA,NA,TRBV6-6,CASSLIYEQYF,TGTGCCAGCAGTCTAATCTACGAGCAGTACTTC
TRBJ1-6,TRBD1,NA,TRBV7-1,CASSLDRDKRNSPLHF,TGTGCCAGCAGCTTGGACAGGGACAAAAGAAATTCACCCCTCCACTTT
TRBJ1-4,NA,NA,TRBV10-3,CAIRADGDLMKKLFF,TGTGCCATCAGAGCAGACGGAGACCTAATGAAAAAACTGTTTTTT
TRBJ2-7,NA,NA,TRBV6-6,CASSSSYYEQYF,TGTGCCAGCAGCAGCAGCTACTACGAGCAGTACTTC
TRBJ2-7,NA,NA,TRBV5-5,CASSRAPDSSYEQYF,TGTGCCAGCAGCCGGGCCCCAGATAGCTCCTACGAGCAGTACTTC
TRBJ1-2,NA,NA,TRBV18,CASSPLDNPNYGYTF,TGTGCCAGCTCACCCTTGGACAATCCTAACTATGGCTACACCTTC
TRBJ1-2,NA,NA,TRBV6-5,CASSYSSGGVFLYTF,TGTGCCAGCAGTTACTCCTCAGGAGGGGTCTTTCTCTACACCTTC
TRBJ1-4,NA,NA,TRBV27,CASRAPNEKLFF,TGTGCCAGCAGGGCACCAAATGAAAAACTGTTTTTT
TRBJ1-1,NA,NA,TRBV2,CASSPRGTEAFF,TGTGCCAGCAGTCCCCGGGGCACTGAAGCTTTCTTT
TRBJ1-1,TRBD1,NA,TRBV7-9,CASSLWGNRGGTEAFF,TGTGCCAGCAGCTTATGGGGAAACAGGGGAGGAACTGAAGCTTTCTTT
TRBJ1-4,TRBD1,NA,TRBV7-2,CASSSTGAREKLFF,TGTGCCAGCAGCTCGACAGGGGCCCGGGAAAAACTGTTTTTT
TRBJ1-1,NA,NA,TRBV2,CASTLLGPEAFF,TGTGCCAGCACCCTATTAGGCCCTGAAGCTTTCTTT
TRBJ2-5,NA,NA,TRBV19,CASSIRAGQRFPETQYF,TGTGCCAGTAGTATCCGGGCTGGACAGCGTTTTCCAGAGACCCAGTACTTC
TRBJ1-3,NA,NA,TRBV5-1,CASSSQGSPDTIYF,TGCGCCAGCAGCTCACAGGGTTCTCCGGACACCATATATTTT
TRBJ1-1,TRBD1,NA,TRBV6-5,CASKPGQHYTEAFF,TGTGCCAGCAAACCGGGACAGCACTACACTGAAGCTTTCTTT
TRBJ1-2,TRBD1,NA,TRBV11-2,CASSLVVGQANGYTF,TGTGCCAGCAGCTTAGTAGTCGGACAGGCTAATGGCTACACCTTC
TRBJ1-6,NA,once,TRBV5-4,CASSLGQYNSPLHF,TGTGCCAGCAGCCTTGGACAGTATAATTCACCCCTCCACTTT
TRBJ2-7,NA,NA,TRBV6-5,CASSRTVTSYEQYF,TGTGCCAGCAGCCGGACAGTTACGTCCTACGAGCAGTACTTC
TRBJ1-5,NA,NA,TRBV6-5,CASSHGGQPQHF,TGTGCCAGCAGCCACGGGGGTCAGCCCCAGCATTTT
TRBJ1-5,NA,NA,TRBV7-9,CASRMDISNQPQHF,TGTGCCAGCAGGATGGACATTTCCAATCAGCCCCAGCATTTT
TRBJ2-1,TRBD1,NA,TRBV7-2,CASSSVRQGNEQFF,TGTGCCAGCAGCTCCGTGAGACAGGGGAATGAGCAGTTCTTC
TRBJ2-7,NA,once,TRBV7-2,CASSLDFYEQYF,TGTGCCAGCAGCTTAGATTTCTACGAGCAGTACTTC
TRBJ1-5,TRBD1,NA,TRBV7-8,CASSSIFTGDQPQHF,TGTGCCAGCAGCTCGATATTCACAGGGGATCAGCCCCAGCATTTT
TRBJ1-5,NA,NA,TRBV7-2,CASSLLPDQPQHF,TGTGCCAGCAGCTTATTACCTGATCAGCCCCAGCATTTT
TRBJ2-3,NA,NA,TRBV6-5,CASSHISAPDTQYF,TGTGCCAGCAGCCACATTAGCGCTCCAGATACGCAGTATTTT
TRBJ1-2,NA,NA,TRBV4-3,CASSQDPSWAGRYGYTF,TGCGCCAGCAGCCAAGATCCCTCCTGGGCAGGAAGGTATGGCTACACCTTC
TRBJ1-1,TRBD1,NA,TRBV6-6,CASSRTGNTEAFF,TGTGCCAGCAGCCGGACAGGGAACACTGAAGCTTTCTTT
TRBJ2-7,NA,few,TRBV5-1,CASSYLGASQEQYF,TGCGCCAGCAGCTACCTCGGGGCTTCTCAAGAGCAGTACTTC
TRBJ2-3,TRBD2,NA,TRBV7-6,CASSSLPRTSASTDTQYF,TGTGCCAGCAGCTCCTTACCCCGGACTAGCGCTAGCACAGATACGCAGTATTTT